The 16 T cell receptor beta chains reported below all come from one sample, sequenced in a study of spatial heterogeneity in lung cancer. TCRdb re-called the 5' RACE reads through MiXCR, storing one row per CDR3 protein. The sample consists of 89,000 or so distinct CDR3 sequences, about 20% of them appearing once. The time point denotes: sample taken at primary tumor resection. From tumor, nontumor lung or frozen PBMC, whole RNA was taken unsorted for sequencing. The sample in question was PBMCs, obtained at surgery. Receptors were obtained from a male donor with early-stage non-small cell lung cancer.

At least ten counts were recorded for this clonotype. J is TRBJ2-5 and V is TRBV20-1, with 8 bases lining up with TRBD2. The CDR3 loop spans 14 amino acids. Trimming cost V 6 bases and J 5 bases; bases outside gene matches: 11. CDR1 and CDR2 from the germline V gene are DFQATT and SNEGSKA (reference sequence). CDR3: CSALAQRGMETQYF. The DNA of the CDR3 is TGCAGTGCCCTGGCCCAGCGGGGGATGGAGACCCAGTACTTC.

The chain has TRBV6-2 or TRBV6-3 and TRBJ1-2; D ambiguous. This CDR3 is built from 11 residues. V was trimmed by 6 bases and J by 8 bases, leaving 10 bases between them. Germline values: CDR1 MNHEY, CDR2 SVGEGT. The CDR3 spells CASRAAGGYTF. The CDR3 DNA follows: TGTGCCAGCAGAGCCGCTGGCGGCTACACCTTC.

At least ten counts were recorded for this clonotype. The chain uses TRBV7-8 and TRBJ1-4; weak D call: TRBD1 (5 bases). The CDR3 loop spans 16 amino acids. Germline CDR1 SGHVS, CDR2 FQNEAQ. V lost 3 bases, J lost 0 bases, and 11 bases lay in between. Here the CDR3 reads CASSFEWGATNEKLFF. The CDR3 bases are TGTGCCAGCAGCTTCGAATGGGGGGCAACTAATGAAAAACTGTTTTTT.

The rearrangement uses TRBV4-1 and TRBJ2-1; D is perhaps TRBD1 or TRBD2 (6 bases each). Germline-derived CDR1 and CDR2 are MGHRA and YSYEKL. Trimming took 0 bases from V and 5 from J, leaving 17 bases between them. This CDR3 contains 17 residues. CDR3 DNA: TGCGCCAGCAGCCAAGATCACGGGGGCGCGCAGGACAATGAGCAGTTCTTC. Translation gives CASSQDHGGAQDNEQFF.

This clonotype appeared once. The CDR3 spells CSARASHQSSYEQYF. In DNA form, the CDR3 reads TGCAGTGCTAGAGCGAGCCATCAATCATCCTACGAGCAGTACTTC. The chain combines TRBV20-1 with TRBJ2-7; D not resolved. V was pared by 1 base and J by 1 base, with 14 bases between. The CDR3 contains 15 residues. The germline V gene has CDR1 DFQATT and CDR2 SNEGSKA (reference sequence).

V is TRBV7-9 and J is TRBJ1-5; 10 bases map to TRBD1. V shed 1 base, J shed 5 bases, and the junction held 17 bases outside the gene matches. The germline V gene encodes CDR1 SEHNR and CDR2 FQNEAQ (reference sequence). The CDR3 runs to 20 residues. CDR3 in amino acids: CASSLGSPGTGDLSHQPQHF. In nucleotides, the CDR3 is TGTGCCAGCAGCTTAGGCTCACCCGGGACAGGGGATCTCTCCCATCAGCCCCAGCATTTT.

Here the CDR3 reads CASTPGQGAGKLFF. The CDR3 DNA sequence: TGTGCCAGCACCCCGGGACAGGGAGCCGGAAAACTGTTTTTT. The chain is built from TRBV12-3 or TRBV12-4 and TRBJ1-4, with 9 bases that match TRBD1. The CDR3 runs to 14 residues. J was trimmed by 10 bases and V by 7 bases; bases with no gene match: 10.

The chain carries TRBV20-1 and TRBJ1-2; unclear D gene. V gave up 6 bases and J gave up 0 bases, with 14 bases separating them. The CDR3 covers 14 residues. Looked up from germline, CDR1 is DFQATT and CDR2 is SNEGSKA (reference sequence). This CDR3 reads CSAPVGSSNYGYTF. CDR3 DNA sequence: TGCAGTGCCCCGGTAGGGAGCTCTAACTATGGCTACACCTTC.

The genes are TRBV15 and TRBJ2-1, with 7 bases fitting TRBD2. Germline V gene sequence: CDR1 LNHNV, CDR2 YYDKDF (reference sequence). The CDR3 spans 16 residues. With V trimmed by 0 bases and J by 5 bases, 7 bases remained unmatched. The chain's CDR3 is CATSRDWAGVNNEQFF. CDR3 nucleotides: TGTGCCACCAGCAGAGATTGGGCGGGGGTGAACAATGAGCAGTTCTTC.

This rearrangement joins TRBV27 to TRBJ1-5; D unresolved. CDR1 is MNHEY, CDR2 SMNVEV, per germline (reference sequence). V dropped 1 base and J dropped 3 bases, with 10 bases sitting between them. This CDR3 has 15 residues. The CDR3 bases are TGTGCCAGCAGTTTATATCTGGGCACCAATCAGCCCCAGCATTTT. Its protein product is CASSLYLGTNQPQHF.

The J gene is TRBJ2-1, the V gene TRBV5-1, with 11 bases that match TRBD2. The germline gives CDR1 SGHRS, CDR2 YFSETQ. After removal of 3 bases from V and 5 bases from J, the junction contained 4 bases not matched to a gene. CDR3 length: 15 residues. The CDR3 loop is CASSSGLADNNEQFF. DNA of the CDR3: TGCGCCAGCAGCTCGGGACTAGCGGACAACAATGAGCAGTTCTTC.

This sequence joins TRBV20-1 and TRBJ1-1; D may be TRBD1 (5 bases). The CDR3 consists of 13 residues. Germline CDR1 and CDR2: DFQATT and SNEGSKA (reference sequence). This chain's CDR3 is CRTGLQGGSVAFF. CDR3 nucleotides: TGCAGAACGGGTCTTCAGGGAGGGTCTGTAGCTTTCTTT.

The rearrangement joins TRBV7-9 to TRBJ2-7; D is perhaps TRBD2 (6 bases). The V end was cut by 4 bases, the J end by 3 bases, with 22 bases between. This CDR3 comprises 17 residues. Germline-derived CDR1 and CDR2 are SEHNR and FQNEAQ (reference sequence). The DNA for the CDR3 is TGTGCCAGCAGCTCCATCGCGGGACCCACGCCCGTCTACGAGCAGTACTTC. This gives the protein CASSSIAGPTPVYEQYF.

The chain couples TRBV12-3 or TRBV12-4 to TRBJ2-3; 7 bases line up with TRBD1. J gave up 2 bases and V 5 bases, and 7 bases lay outside the gene matches. This CDR3 region has 15 residues. CDR3 nucleotides: TGTGCCAGCAGTCGATCGACAGGGCCCACAGATACGCAGTATTTT. Protein: CASSRSTGPTDTQYF.

This clonotype came up many times. This rearrangement joins TRBV12-3 or TRBV12-4 to TRBJ2-7; 12 bases are shared with TRBD2. Trimming cost V 5 bases and J 2 bases; bases outside gene matches: 10. There are 17 residues in the CDR3. The DNA of the CDR3 is TGTGCCAGCAGTAAGACCTGGACTAGCGGGGTCACCTACGAGCAGTACTTC. This gives the protein CASSKTWTSGVTYEQYF.

V gene TRBV7-9 combines with J gene TRBJ1-1, with a tentative D call TRBD1 (6 bases). Germline V CDR1 and CDR2: SEHNR, FQNEAQ (reference sequence). The germline V and J ends were trimmed by 11 bases and 1 base, with 11 bases remaining between them. This CDR3 region has 12 residues. CDR3 nucleotides: TGTGCCTCCGGGGGGCAGAACACTGAAGCTTTCTTT. Amino acids: CASGGQNTEAFF.